These T cell receptor beta chains were read from a single sample in a study of response to subunit inactivated influenza vaccine. In TCRdb, the RT-PCR reads were re-called with MiXCR into one record per CDR3 protein. The sample yields hundreds of thousands of distinct CDR3 sequences, roughly 23% seen once. The input for sequencing was CD4+ T cells sorted from PBMCs, taken roughly 5 days after vaccination. These receptors all come from a man aged 50 to 59 who received an inactivated influenza vaccine. CDR3s include the opening cysteine and the closing phenylalanine or tryptophan. Each record gives: V gene, J gene, CDR3 protein.

>TRBV20-1|TRBJ2-1
CSALGLAGNNEQFF
>TRBV6-1|TRBJ1-1
CASSKSATVNTEAFF
>TRBV7-2|TRBJ1-2
CASSLSGRNYGYTF
>TRBV12-3/TRBV12-4|TRBJ2-1
CASSLGDRDEQFF
>TRBV6-1|TRBJ2-3
CASSVTGLSTDTQYF
>TRBV12-3/TRBV12-4|TRBJ1-2
CASSYTPGTGGRYTF
>TRBV2|TRBJ2-1
CASSGSQIGNSYNEQFF
>TRBV29-1|TRBJ1-1
CSVSHVGTEAFF
>TRBV15|TRBJ1-1
CATQRGQTEAFF
>TRBV5-5|TRBJ1-1
CASSFPGTNTEAFF
>TRBV4-1|TRBJ1-2
CASSLGQGPSGYTF
>TRBV7-2|TRBJ1-2
CASSLDRANYGYTF
>TRBV12-3/TRBV12-4|TRBJ1-1
CASSFSTGGMRAFF
>TRBV7-2|TRBJ2-4
CASSSGGSQNIQYF
>TRBV20-1|TRBJ1-4
CSAHDGGGEKLFF
>TRBV7-7|TRBJ2-7
CASSLTPGIEQYF
>TRBV5-1|TRBJ2-5
CASSLVGRAATQYF
>TRBV28|TRBJ2-2
CASRPWTTYTGELFF
>TRBV20-1|TRBJ1-5
CSASQGAGYSNQPQHF
>TRBV3-1|TRBJ2-2
CASSPPYWDRRRHTGELFF
>TRBV4-3|TRBJ2-3
CASSQAGLAVSDTQYF
>TRBV5-1|TRBJ1-2
CASSEAQGLAYGYTF
>TRBV5-1|TRBJ1-1
CASSPFSGTEAFF
>TRBV20-1|TRBJ1-6
CSASDRVHSPLHF
>TRBV4-3|TRBJ2-1
CASSWLGSSYNEQFF
>TRBV20-1|TRBJ2-4
CSAMDSNLKNIQYF
>TRBV7-2|TRBJ2-7
CASSLRDGPSYEQYF
>TRBV24-1|TRBJ2-7
CATEPFSWRENYEQYF
>TRBV2|TRBJ1-4
CASRIREVDEKLFF
>TRBV18|TRBJ2-5
CASSPLGTAQETQYF
>TRBV5-1|TRBJ2-1
CASSLSHEQFF
>TRBV30|TRBJ1-1
CAWSPRLRGDTEAFF
>TRBV10-3|TRBJ2-7
CAIRTGPLGPTSEQYF
>TRBV6-5|TRBJ2-7
CASSYSDRPGEQYF
>TRBV5-1|TRBJ2-3
CASRRVDGGPDTQYF
>TRBV20-1|TRBJ1-6
CSARYSDYNSPLHF
>TRBV24-1|TRBJ2-6
CATSDARRGAGANVLTF
>TRBV29-1|TRBJ2-4
CSVEGRAKNIQYF
>TRBV6-2/TRBV6-3|TRBJ2-7
CASRRTSLRDRLYEQYF
>TRBV20-1|TRBJ1-1
CSARGPFAAFF
>TRBV6-1|TRBJ1-2
CASSQGATGGGYTF
>TRBV29-1|TRBJ2-1
CSVEGGLGEQFF
>TRBV11-2|TRBJ2-3
CASSQARVRTDTQYF
>TRBV12-3/TRBV12-4|TRBJ2-1
CASSPGVEMSNEQFF
>TRBV6-5|TRBJ1-4
CASSYSSHRGEKLFF
>TRBV24-1|TRBJ2-3
CATSDLHGDISDTQYF
>TRBV12-3/TRBV12-4|TRBJ1-1
CASTRGGTLNTEAFF
>TRBV6-5|TRBJ1-2
CASSYPLLQGANYGYTF
>TRBV2|TRBJ2-3
CASSEVAGSDTQYF
>TRBV7-2|TRBJ2-7
CASSFVAGGKGEQYF
>TRBV12-3/TRBV12-4|TRBJ1-1
CASSLALGGTFF
>TRBV12-3/TRBV12-4|TRBJ1-1
CASSPDTGNTEAFF
>TRBV4-3|TRBJ2-1
CASSQDGSAGRNEQFF
>TRBV6-2/TRBV6-3|TRBJ2-1
CASSRDRGLNEQFF